These 5 T cell receptor beta chains were sequenced from one sample in a study of blood T cell repertoires in COVID-19. Sequenced by immunoSEQ multiplex PCR; TCRdb stores in-frame clones only, minus some. The data hold around 56,000 clones, with approximately 92% observed a single time. The sequencing input was peripheral blood. These receptors were obtained from an elderly man with acute or convalescent COVID-19.

The CDR3 DNA reads TGTGCCAGCAGCACAGGGGGTTCGTACAATGAGCAGTTCTTC. Amino acids: CASSTGGSYNEQFF. The V gene is TRBV7-3, the J gene TRBJ2-1, with TRBD1 identical over 8 bases. The CDR3 runs to 14 residues. Trimming removed 5 bases from V and 4 bases from J; junction bases left unmatched: 4. Per germline, CDR1 SGHTA and CDR2 FQGTGA.

CDR3 in DNA: TGTGCCAGTAGTATGATCGGGGCTGGGGCCAACGTCCTGACTTTC. This gives the protein CASSMIGAGANVLTF. The chain combines TRBV19 with TRBJ2-6, with a possible D match to TRBD2 (5 bases). V shed 3 bases and J shed 2 bases, with 8 bases lying between them. Germline values: CDR1 LNHDA, CDR2 SQIVND (reference sequence). The CDR3 extends over 15 amino acids.

This chain connects TRBV15 to TRBJ1-1; tentatively, D is TRBD1 (5 bases). Germline V gene data show CDR1 as LNHNV and CDR2 as YYDKDF (reference sequence). This CDR3 is 15 amino acids long. The ends were cut back, 3 bases at V and 0 bases at J, with 11 bases in the middle. CDR3 in DNA: TGTGCCACCAGCAGGGGGGGTTACATGAACACTGAAGCTTTCTTT. Encoded protein: CATSRGGYMNTEAFF.

The chain carries TRBV24-1 and TRBJ2-5, with 15 bases that match TRBD2. The trim removed 4 bases at V and 1 base at J, leaving 6 bases unmatched. The CDR3 runs to 18 residues. Germline V gene lookup returns CDR1 KGHDR and CDR2 SFDVKD. The DNA for the CDR3 is TGTGCCACCAGTGACCCGGGACTAGCGGGGGGCCTCCAAGAGACCCAGTACTTC. Protein sequence: CATSDPGLAGGLQETQYF.

This clone was observed a single time. The genes are TRBV10-3 and TRBJ2-3; 16 positions agree with TRBD2. Losses at the gene ends were 7 bases for V and 4 bases for J; bases not matched to a gene: 11. This CDR3 has 18 amino acids. Per germline, CDR1 ENHRY and CDR2 SYGVKD. The CDR3 reads CAITPREGLAGGADTQYF. The DNA of the CDR3 is TGTGCCATCACCCCTCGGGAGGGACTAGCGGGGGGGGCAGATACGCAGTATTTT.